One sample yielded the 21 T cell receptor beta chains listed below, sequenced in a study of blood T cells in healthy people across ages. Primed by a sample-barcoded 5' primer and a J-beta primer mix, a second PCR proceeded for roughly 6 to 12 cycles. TCRdb re-called the 5' RACE reads through MiXCR, storing one row per CDR3 protein. The data contain about 1.8 million distinct CDR3 sequences, about 49% of them singletons. Sequenced sample: blood. These receptors all come from a woman aged 40 to 50 in good health.

A note on this clonotype: The junction and the germline gene differ at one end; a read error may be behind it. J is TRBJ2-7 and V is TRBV28; no reliable D call. Germline V gene lookup returns CDR1 MDHEN and CDR2 SYDVKM. The CDR3 has 12 amino acids. CDR3 bases: TGTGCCTGCAGTTTAGTGTCCTACGAGCAGTACTTC. Residues: CACSLVSYEQYF. The full variable domain, in which reference TRBV28 and TRBJ2-7 provide the parts outside the CDR3, is DVKVTQSSRYLVKRTGEKVFLECVQDMDHENMFWYRQDPGLGLRLIYFSYDVKMKEKGDIPEGYSVSREKKERFSLILESASTNQTSMYLCACSLVSYEQYFGPGTRLTVT.

This clonotype is a singleton in its sample. This chain uses TRBV15 with TRBJ2-7; the match to TRBD2 covers 9 bases. TRBJ2-5 explains the end of the DNA better; the J call may be wrong. CDR1 and CDR2 (germline): LNHNV, YYDKDF (reference sequence). CDR3 size: 15 residues. As DNA, the CDR3 is TGTGCCACCAGCAGAGGAGCTAGCGGGGTTGAGACCCAGTACTTC. Protein sequence: CATSRGASGVETQYF.

This clonotype showed up just a few times. The chain couples TRBV9 to TRBJ2-1; 9 bases map to TRBD2. Germline V lookup: CDR1 SGDLS, CDR2 YYNGEE. The J segment lost 3 bases and the V segment lost 0 bases, leaving 1 base of the junction unmatched. The CDR3 extends over 15 amino acids. In DNA, the CDR3 is TGTGCCAGCAGCGTAGGCGGGGGGGTCTACAATGAGCAGTTCTTC. It specifies CASSVGGGVYNEQFF.

The V call is TRBV5-1, the J call TRBJ1-4; 9 bases fit TRBD1. Germline V gene lookup returns CDR1 SGHRS and CDR2 YFSETQ. The CDR3 is 16 amino acids. V shed 4 bases and J 0 bases; nucleotides not matched to a gene: 4. CDR3 residues: CASSRDRDATNEKLFF. The CDR3 bases are TGCGCCAGCAGCCGGGACAGGGACGCAACTAATGAAAAACTGTTTTTT.

This chain links TRBV19 with TRBJ2-7; D tentatively fits TRBD1 or TRBD2 (6 bases each). Deletions cut 5 bases from V and 3 bases from J, with 11 bases between. This CDR3 comprises 13 residues. Germline V gene data show CDR1 as LNHDA and CDR2 as SQIVND (reference sequence). The CDR3 sequence is CASSPRGLYEQYF. The CDR3 coding sequence is TGTGCCAGTAGTCCCAGGGGACTCTACGAGCAGTACTTC.

The rearrangement joins TRBV27 to TRBJ2-4, with TRBD2 identical over 7 bases. CDR1 MNHEY and CDR2 SMNVEV come from the germline V gene (reference sequence). This CDR3 comprises 15 residues. Trimming removed 2 bases from V and 6 bases from J; junction bases left unmatched: 7. CDR3 DNA: TGTGCCAGCAGTTTAGGACCCTGGGAGGGAAACATTCAGTACTTC. Its translation: CASSLGPWEGNIQYF.

This chain uses TRBV2 with TRBJ1-5; D not certain. This CDR3 is built from 13 residues. The germline V gene encodes CDR1 SNHLY and CDR2 FYNNEI. The V and J ends lost 2 bases and 4 bases respectively, with 6 bases between them. The CDR3 nucleotides read TGTGCCAGCAGTGAACGGGAGAATCAGCCCCAGCATTTT. This encodes CASSERENQPQHF.

V is TRBV9 and J is TRBJ2-1; D gene uncertain. Germline V gives CDR1 SGDLS, CDR2 YYNGEE. V was clipped by 3 bases and J by 4 bases, with 11 bases between them. The CDR3 is 14 residues long. The CDR3 spells CASSAGINYNEQFF. The CDR3 DNA reads TGTGCCAGCAGCGCCGGTATCAATTACAATGAGCAGTTCTTC. Together with reference TRBV9 and TRBJ2-1, the CDR3 gives the full variable domain: DSGVTQTPKHLITATGQRVTLRCSPRSGDLSVYWYQQSLDQGLQFLIQYYNGEERAKGNILERFSAQQFPDLHSELNLSSLELGDSALYFCASSAGINYNEQFFGPGTRLTVL.

This sequence joins TRBV6-6 and TRBJ1-6, with a possible D match to TRBD1 (6 bases). The V end lost 6 bases, the J end lost 11 bases, and 8 bases lay between the germline ends. Germline loops: CDR1 MNHNY, CDR2 SVGAGI (reference sequence). The CDR3 is 11 amino acids. CDR3 sequence reads: CASSPGAPLHF. The CDR3 bases are TGTGCCAGCAGCCCAGGGGCACCCCTCCACTTT.

This chain joins TRBV5-1 and TRBJ2-1, with D perhaps TRBD1 (6 bases). The CDR3 extends over 15 amino acids. CDR1 and CDR2 from the germline V gene are SGHRS and YFSETQ. V lost 0 bases to trimming and J lost 7 bases, with 14 bases between them. The CDR3 sequence is CASSLVQGRNNEQFF. Written as DNA, the CDR3 is TGCGCCAGCAGCTTGGTTCAGGGGCGAAATAATGAGCAGTTCTTC.

The gene calls are TRBV24-1 and TRBJ2-7, with TRBD1 matching over 7 bases. Germline loops: CDR1 KGHDR, CDR2 SFDVKD. There are 16 residues in the CDR3. V lost 3 bases and J lost 7; bases outside the gene matches: 14. This chain's CDR3 is CATSDEGQPRSNEQYF. As DNA, the CDR3 is TGTGCCACCAGTGATGAGGGACAGCCCCGGTCCAATGAGCAGTACTTC.

A few counts support this clonotype. The rearrangement uses TRBV5-1 and TRBJ1-2; D gene ambiguous. V lost 0 bases to trimming and J lost 7 bases, with 13 bases between them. CDR1 is SGHRS, CDR2 YFSETQ, per germline. This CDR3 is built from 14 residues. In DNA, the CDR3 is TGCGCCAGCAGCTTGGGTGGCGGCCAAGGTGGCTACACCTTC. It encodes CASSLGGGQGGYTF.

This clonotype was seen only a few times. The chain couples TRBV15 to TRBJ1-2; D is possibly TRBD1 (6 bases). Germline values: CDR1 LNHNV, CDR2 YYDKDF (reference sequence). V dropped 0 bases and J dropped 8 bases, with 13 bases sitting between them. The CDR3 totals 14 residues. The DNA for the CDR3 is TGTGCCACCAGCAGAGAGACAGGCAGTGCGGGCTACACCTTC. Translation gives CATSRETGSAGYTF. Based on the CDR3 plus reference TRBV15 and TRBJ1-2, the full variable domain is DAMVIQNPRYQVTQFGKPVTLSCSQTLNHNVMYWYQQKSSQAPKLLFHYYDKDFNNEADTPDNFQSRRPNTSFCFLDIRSPGLGDTAMYLCATSRETGSAGYTFGSGTRLTVV.

The chain is built from TRBV6-2 or TRBV6-3 and TRBJ1-2; D unclear. Looked up from germline, CDR1 is MNHEY and CDR2 is SVGEGT. This CDR3 has 13 residues. The V gene lost 0 bases and the J gene lost 6 bases, with 8 bases spanning the gap. CDR3 bases: TGTGCCAGCAGTTACTCACAGTCCCATGGCTACACCTTC. It yields the protein CASSYSQSHGYTF.

This clonotype was picked up a small number of times. The chain combines TRBV4-1 with TRBJ2-1, with D unclear. The CDR3 spans 18 residues. Per germline, CDR1 MGHRA and CDR2 YSYEKL. The V and J ends lost 0 bases and 5 bases respectively, with 20 bases between them. CDR3 nucleotides: TGCGCCAGCAGCCAAGATCCGCTTGCAGGATACCTTAACAATGAGCAGTTCTTC. It translates to CASSQDPLAGYLNNEQFF.

The chain links TRBV7-9 to TRBJ2-1; 7 bases are a match to TRBD1. Germline assignment: CDR1 SEHNR and CDR2 FQNEAQ (reference sequence). The J segment lost 8 bases and the V segment lost 4 bases, leaving 11 bases of the junction unmatched. The CDR3 has 15 residues. The DNA for the CDR3 is TGTGCCAGCAGCTCTGACAGGGCGGGTTTCGATGAGCAGTTCTTC. This encodes CASSSDRAGFDEQFF.

This chain connects TRBV29-1 to TRBJ1-3, with D perhaps matching TRBD1 (5 bases). This CDR3 is built from 12 residues. The ends were cut back, 7 bases at V and 3 bases at J, with 10 bases in the middle. From germline, CDR1 is SQVTM and CDR2 ANQGSEA. DNA for the CDR3: TGCAGCGGCGGGACTGGTGGAAACACCATATATTTT. Amino acid sequence: CSGGTGGNTIYF. Combining the CDR3 with reference TRBV29-1 and TRBJ1-3 gives the whole variable domain SAVISQKPSRDICQRGTSLTIQCQVDSQVTMMFWYRQQPGQSLTLIATANQGSEATYESGFVIDKFPISRPNLTFSTLTVSNMSPEDSSIYLCSGGTGGNTIYFGEGSWLTVV.

The chain carries TRBV20-1 and TRBJ2-4, with D possibly being TRBD1 or TRBD2 (5 bases each). The better agreement between TRBJ2-7 and the DNA end casts doubt on the J call. The CDR3 is 14 residues long. CDR1 and CDR2 (germline): DFQATT, SNEGSKA (reference sequence). The CDR3 reads CSARVPGLTYEQYF. As DNA, the CDR3 is TGCAGTGCTAGAGTTCCGGGGCTGACCTACGAGCAGTACTTC.

The sample holds a few counts of this clonotype. The rearrangement links TRBV28 to TRBJ2-3; tentatively, D is TRBD1 or TRBD2 (7 bases each). Per the germline V gene, CDR1 is MDHEN and CDR2 is SYDVKM. Trimming removed 3 bases at V and 0 bases at J, with 13 bases between. The CDR3 runs to 16 residues. CDR3 DNA: TGTGCCAGCAGTTTTTCAGGGGGGGATAGCACAGATACGCAGTATTTT. Its protein product is CASSFSGGDSTDTQYF.

The chain is built from TRBV4-2 and TRBJ2-1, with TRBD2 matching over 11 bases. Germline V gene sequence: CDR1 LGHNA, CDR2 YNFKEQ. CDR3 length: 16 amino acids. Trimming took 0 bases from V and 6 from J; bases not matched to a gene: 4. The CDR3: CASSQDSSGGPNEQFF. In nucleotides, the CDR3 is TGTGCCAGCAGCCAAGATTCTAGCGGGGGGCCCAATGAGCAGTTCTTC.

The table lists this clonotype with a few counts. J is TRBJ1-2 and V is TRBV6-6; D perhaps matches TRBD1 (6 bases). V was trimmed by 4 bases and J by 3 bases, leaving 12 bases between them. Germline V CDR1 and CDR2: MNHNY, SVGAGI (reference sequence). CDR3 length equals 14 residues. CDR3 DNA: TGTGCCAGCAGTTTGGAGGGGGTGGACTATGGCTACACCTTC. The encoded protein is CASSLEGVDYGYTF.